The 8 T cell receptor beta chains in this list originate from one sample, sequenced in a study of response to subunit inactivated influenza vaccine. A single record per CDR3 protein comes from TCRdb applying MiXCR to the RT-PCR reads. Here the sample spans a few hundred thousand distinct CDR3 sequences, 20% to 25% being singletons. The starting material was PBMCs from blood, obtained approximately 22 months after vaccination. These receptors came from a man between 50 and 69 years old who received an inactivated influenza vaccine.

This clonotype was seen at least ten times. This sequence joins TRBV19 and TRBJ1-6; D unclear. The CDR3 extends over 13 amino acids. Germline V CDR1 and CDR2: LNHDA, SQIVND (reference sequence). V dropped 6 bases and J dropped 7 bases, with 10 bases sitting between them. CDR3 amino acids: CASSRTGNSPLHF. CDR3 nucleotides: TGTGCCAGTAGCCGGACGGGGAATTCACCCCTCCACTTT.

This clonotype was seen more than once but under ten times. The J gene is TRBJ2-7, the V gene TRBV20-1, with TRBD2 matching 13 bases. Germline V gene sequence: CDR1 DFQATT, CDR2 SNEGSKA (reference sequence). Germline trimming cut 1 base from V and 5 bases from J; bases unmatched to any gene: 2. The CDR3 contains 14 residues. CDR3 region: CSARGTSGSHEQYF. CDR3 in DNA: TGCAGTGCTAGAGGGACTAGCGGGAGCCACGAGCAGTACTTC.

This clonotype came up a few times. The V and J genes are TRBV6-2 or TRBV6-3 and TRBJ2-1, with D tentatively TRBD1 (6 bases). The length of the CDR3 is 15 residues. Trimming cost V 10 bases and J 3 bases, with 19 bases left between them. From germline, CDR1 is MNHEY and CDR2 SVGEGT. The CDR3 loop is CATAVQGSDYNEQFF. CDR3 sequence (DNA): TGTGCCACAGCCGTGCAGGGGAGCGACTACAATGAGCAGTTCTTC.

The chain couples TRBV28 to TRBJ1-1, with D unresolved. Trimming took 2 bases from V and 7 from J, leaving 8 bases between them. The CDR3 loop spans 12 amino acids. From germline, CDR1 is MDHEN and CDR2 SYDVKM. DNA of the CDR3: TGTGCCAGCAGTTTAGGGCAGGTTGAAGCTTTCTTT. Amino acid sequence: CASSLGQVEAFF.

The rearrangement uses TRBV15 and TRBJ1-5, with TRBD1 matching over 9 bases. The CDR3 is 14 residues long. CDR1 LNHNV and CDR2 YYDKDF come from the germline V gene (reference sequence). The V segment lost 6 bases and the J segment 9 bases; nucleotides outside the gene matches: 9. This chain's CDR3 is CATSVGQGLGPQHF. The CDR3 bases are TGTGCCACCAGTGTTGGACAGGGGTTAGGGCCCCAGCATTTT.

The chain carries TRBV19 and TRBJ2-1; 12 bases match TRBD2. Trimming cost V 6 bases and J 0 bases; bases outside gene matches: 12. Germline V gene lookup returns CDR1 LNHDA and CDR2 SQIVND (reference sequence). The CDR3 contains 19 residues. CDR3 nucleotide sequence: TGTGCCAGTAGCAGACTAGCGGGAGACAACGGGGGCTCCTACAATGAGCAGTTCTTC. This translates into CASSRLAGDNGGSYNEQFF. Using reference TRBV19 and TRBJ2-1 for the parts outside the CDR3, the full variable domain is DGGITQSPKYLFRKEGQNVTLSCEQNLNHDAMYWYRQDPGQGLRLIYYSQIVNDFQKGDIAEGYSVSREKKESFPLTVTSAQKNPTAFYLCASSRLAGDNGGSYNEQFFGPGTRLTVL.

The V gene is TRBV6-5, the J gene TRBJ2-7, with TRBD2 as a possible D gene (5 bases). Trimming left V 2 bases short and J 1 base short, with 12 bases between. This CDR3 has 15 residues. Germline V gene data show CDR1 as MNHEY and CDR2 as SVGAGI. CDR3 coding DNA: TGTGCCAGCAGTTACGATCGGGATCCTTCCTACGAGCAGTACTTC. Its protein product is CASSYDRDPSYEQYF.

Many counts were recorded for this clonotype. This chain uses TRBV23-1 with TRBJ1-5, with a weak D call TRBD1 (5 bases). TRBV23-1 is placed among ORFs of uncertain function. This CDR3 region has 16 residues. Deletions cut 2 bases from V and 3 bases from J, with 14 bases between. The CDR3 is CASSQPGYLANQPQHF. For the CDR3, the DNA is TGCGCCAGCAGTCAACCAGGGTATCTTGCCAATCAGCCCCAGCATTTT.